This T cell receptor beta chain was sequenced for a study of T cells after yellow fever vaccination. General study points: Reappearance after the booster was seen for most primary-vaccination clones, at 96% CD4 and around 88% CD8. Weaker overall, the secondary response nonetheless peaked faster (day 5 versus 15).

Of note for this clonotype: Its cognate antigen is unknown.

The CDR3 runs 17 residues. The V end was cut by 2 bases, the J end by 0 bases, with 15 bases between. Germline CDR1 is SGHRS and CDR2 is YFSETQ. TCRdb re-analysed the 5' RACE reads in MiXCR, keeping a single row per CDR3 protein. The data contain a few hundred thousand distinct CDR3 sequences, around 6.8% of them singletons. The sample consisted of PBMCs, taken around 45 days after the first yellow fever vaccination. This chain uses TRBV5-1 with TRBJ2-1; the D is unclear. The sequence was collected from a young man who received the YFV17D yellow fever vaccine. CDR3 in amino acids: CASSLLVGGSSYNEQFF. The CDR3 DNA sequence: TGCGCCAGCAGCTTACTCGTTGGCGGTAGCTCCTACAATGAGCAGTTCTTC.